One sample yielded the 3 T cell receptor beta chains listed below, sequenced in a study of blood T cells in healthy people across ages. PCR was performed a second time for about 7 to 12 cycles using a sample-barcoded 5' primer and a J-beta primer mix. TCRdb analysed the 5' RACE reads with MiXCR anew, one entry per CDR3 protein. The data show 540,000 or so distinct CDR3 sequences, under 30% seen once. The same specimen was also included in a second study, on T cells of mothers and their children.

The sample comprised blood. The receptors stem from a boy younger than 18 in good health.

This clonotype has only one observation. The chain recombines TRBV14 with TRBJ1-1; the D is unclear. The CDR3 has 19 residues. The V gene's germline CDR1 is SGHDN and CDR2 FVKESK. V was pared by 1 base and J by 7 bases, with 28 bases between. The CDR3 sequence is CASSQVITDVKKGGLEAFF. CDR3 bases: TGTGCCAGCAGCCAAGTAATCACCGATGTTAAGAAAGGAGGGCTTGAAGCTTTCTTT.

The chain couples TRBV15 to TRBJ2-3, with 7 bases matching TRBD1. The CDR3 consists of 14 residues. V was clipped by 5 bases and J by 4 bases; unmatched bases: 6. Germline values: CDR1 LNHNV, CDR2 YYDKDF (reference sequence). The CDR3 DNA sequence: TGTGCCACCAGCCCCCGACAGGGCCCAGATACGCAGTATTTT. This codes for CATSPRQGPDTQYF.

This clonotype was seen a few times. The chain carries TRBV25-1 and TRBJ1-2; a weak D match, TRBD1 (5 bases). The V gene lost 7 bases and the J gene lost 4 bases, with 16 bases spanning the gap. The CDR3 is made up of 14 amino acids. Germline values: CDR1 MGHDK, CDR2 SYGVNS. The CDR3 here is CASNDPGGGYGYTF. The CDR3 DNA sequence: TGTGCCAGCAATGATCCGGGTGGGGGCTATGGCTACACCTTC.